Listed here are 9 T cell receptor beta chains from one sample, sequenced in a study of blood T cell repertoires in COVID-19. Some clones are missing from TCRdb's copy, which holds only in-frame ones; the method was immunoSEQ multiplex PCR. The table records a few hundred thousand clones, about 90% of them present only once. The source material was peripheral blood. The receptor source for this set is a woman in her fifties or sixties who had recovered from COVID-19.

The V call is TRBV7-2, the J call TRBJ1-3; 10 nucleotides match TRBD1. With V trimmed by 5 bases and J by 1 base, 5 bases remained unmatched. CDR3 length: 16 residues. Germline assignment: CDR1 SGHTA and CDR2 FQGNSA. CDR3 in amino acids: CASSLDRGRSGNTIYF. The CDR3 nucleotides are TGTGCCAGCAGCCTCGACAGGGGGCGGTCTGGAAACACCATATATTTT.

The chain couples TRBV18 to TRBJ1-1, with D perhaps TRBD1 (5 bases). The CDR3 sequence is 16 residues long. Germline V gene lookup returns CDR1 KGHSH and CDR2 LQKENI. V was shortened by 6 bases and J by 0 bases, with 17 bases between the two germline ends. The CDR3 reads CASSLQEGRMNTEAFF. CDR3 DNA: TGTGCCAGCTCTCTCCAGGAGGGGCGGATGAACACTGAAGCTTTCTTT. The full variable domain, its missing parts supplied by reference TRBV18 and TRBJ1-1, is NAGVMQNPRHLVRRRGQEARLRCSPMKGHSHVYWYRQLPEEGLKFMVYLQKENIIDESGMPKERFSAEFPKEGPSILRIQQVVRGDSAAYFCASSLQEGRMNTEAFFGQGTRLTVV.

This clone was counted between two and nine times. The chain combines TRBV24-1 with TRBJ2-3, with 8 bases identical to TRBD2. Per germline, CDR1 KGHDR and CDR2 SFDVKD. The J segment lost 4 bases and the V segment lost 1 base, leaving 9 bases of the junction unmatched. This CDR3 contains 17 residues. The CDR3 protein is CATSDLGRGRNADTQYF. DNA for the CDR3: TGTGCCACCAGTGATTTAGGCCGCGGGAGGAACGCAGATACGCAGTATTTT.

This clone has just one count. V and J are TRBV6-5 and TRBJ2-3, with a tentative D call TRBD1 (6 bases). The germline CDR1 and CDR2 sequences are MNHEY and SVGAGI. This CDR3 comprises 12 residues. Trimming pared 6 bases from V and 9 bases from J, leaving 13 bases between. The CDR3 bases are TGTGCCAGCAGAGGGGGTCCAGGGACGCAGTATTTT. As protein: CASRGGPGTQYF.

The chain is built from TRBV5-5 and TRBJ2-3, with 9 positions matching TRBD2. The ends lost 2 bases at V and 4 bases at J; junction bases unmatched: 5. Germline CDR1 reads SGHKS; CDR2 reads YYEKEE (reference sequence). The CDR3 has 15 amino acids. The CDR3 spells CASSLGLAGSDTQYF. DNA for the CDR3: TGTGCCAGCAGCTTAGGGCTAGCGGGATCAGATACGCAGTATTTT. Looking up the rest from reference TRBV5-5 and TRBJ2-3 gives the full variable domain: DAGVTQSPTHLIKTRGQQVTLRCSPISGHKSVSWYQQVLGQGPQFIFQYYEKEERGRGNFPDRFSARQFPNYSSELNVNALLLGDSALYLCASSLGLAGSDTQYFGPGTRLTVL.

DNA of the CDR3: TGTGCCAGCAGCTTGGCGGGACAGGGTGAAGCTTTCTTT. Protein: CASSLAGQGEAFF. This chain connects TRBV5-4 to TRBJ1-1; TRBD1 agrees at 9 bases. The CDR3 extends over 13 amino acids. CDR1 is SGHNT, CDR2 YYREEE, per germline (reference sequence). Losses at the gene ends were 0 bases for V and 7 bases for J; bases not matched to a gene: 1.

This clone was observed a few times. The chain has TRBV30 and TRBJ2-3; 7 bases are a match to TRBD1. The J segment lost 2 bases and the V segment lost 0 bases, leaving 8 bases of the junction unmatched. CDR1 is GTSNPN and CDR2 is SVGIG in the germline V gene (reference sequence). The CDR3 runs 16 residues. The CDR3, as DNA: TGTGCCTGGAGTGTTAAGGGCAGGGGGAACACAGATACGCAGTATTTT. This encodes CAWSVKGRGNTDTQYF.

The CDR3 sequence is CASCRDREKLFF. The CDR3 nucleotides read TGTGCCAGCTGTCGGGACAGGGAAAAACTGTTTTTT. The V and J genes are TRBV12-3 or TRBV12-4 and TRBJ1-4; 8 bases match TRBD1. The CDR3 is made up of 12 amino acids. V was pared by 8 bases and J by 8 bases, with 4 bases of the junction left unmatched.

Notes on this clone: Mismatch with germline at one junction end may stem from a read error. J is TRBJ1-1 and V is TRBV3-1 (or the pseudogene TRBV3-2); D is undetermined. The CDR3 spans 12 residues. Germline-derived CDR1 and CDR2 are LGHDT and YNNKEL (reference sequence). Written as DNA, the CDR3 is TGTGCCAGCAGCCAAGATCTACAGCCCCTAAACTTT. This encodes CASSQDLQPLNF.